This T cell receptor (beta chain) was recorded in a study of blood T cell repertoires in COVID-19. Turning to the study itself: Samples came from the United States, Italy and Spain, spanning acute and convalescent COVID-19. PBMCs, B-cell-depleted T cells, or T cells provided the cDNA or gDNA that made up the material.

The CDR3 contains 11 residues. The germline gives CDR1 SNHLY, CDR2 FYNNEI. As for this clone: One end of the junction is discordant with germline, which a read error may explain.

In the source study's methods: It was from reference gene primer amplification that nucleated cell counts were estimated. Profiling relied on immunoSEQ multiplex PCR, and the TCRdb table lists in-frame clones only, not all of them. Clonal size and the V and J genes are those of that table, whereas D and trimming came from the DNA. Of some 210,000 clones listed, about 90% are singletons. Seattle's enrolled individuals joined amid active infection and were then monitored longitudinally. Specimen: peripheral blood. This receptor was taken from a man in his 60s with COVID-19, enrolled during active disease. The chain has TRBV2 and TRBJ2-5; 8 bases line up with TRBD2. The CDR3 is CASGPGGPPHF. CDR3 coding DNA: TGTGCCAGCGGCCCGGGAGGGCCCCCGCACTTC.